These 23 T cell receptor beta chains came from one sample sequenced in a study of regulatory T cells in long-lasting Graves disease. CDR3-region Arm-PCR and iRepertoire HTBI primers produced the TCR beta libraries. One entry per CDR3 protein, called by TCRdb with MiXCR from the multiplex PCR reads. Among 350,000 to 450,000 distinct CDR3 sequences listed, more than 20% were seen once. Time point given: persistent/refractory GD, antithyroid drugs over 5 years with positive TRAb. The TCR library was made from RNA extracted from PBMCs. The sequenced sample was peripheral blood mononuclear cells (PBMCs), obtained when the disease was refractory, from a patient treated with antithyroid drugs. The receptors were gathered from a female donor with Graves disease.

The chain combines TRBV7-9 with TRBJ2-5; 13 bases fit TRBD2. CDR3 size: 16 residues. Germline-derived CDR1 and CDR2 are SEHNR and FQNEAQ (reference sequence). V lost 5 bases and J lost 3; bases outside the gene matches: 6. Written as DNA, the CDR3 is TGTGCCAGCAGCCAAGTAGGACTAGCGGGAGAAGAGACCCAGTACTTC. Translating it yields CASSQVGLAGEETQYF. The full variable domain, in which reference TRBV7-9 and TRBJ2-5 provide the parts outside the CDR3, is DTGVSQNPRHKITKRGQNVTFRCDPISEHNRLYWYRQTLGQGPEFLTYFQNEAQLEKSRLLSDRFSAERPKGSFSTLEIQRTEQGDSAMYLCASSQVGLAGEETQYFGPGTRLLVL.

This clonotype was picked up a small number of times. The chain uses TRBV20-1 and TRBJ2-5; possible D gene TRBD1, 6 bases. This CDR3 has 14 residues. Deletions cut 6 bases from V and 4 bases from J, with 18 bases between. Germline assignment: CDR1 DFQATT and CDR2 SNEGSKA (reference sequence). CDR3 DNA sequence: TGCAGTGCGCCCTTAAGCGTCAGGGGAGAGACCCAGTACTTC. Its protein is CSAPLSVRGETQYF.

This clonotype was picked up a small number of times. The chain recombines TRBV4-2 with TRBJ1-5, with D perhaps TRBD1 (6 bases). Germline CDR1 reads LGHNA; CDR2 reads YNFKEQ. There are 15 residues in the CDR3. Between the trimmed V and J ends, which lost 0 bases and 7 bases, there was a span of 13 bases. CDR3 in DNA: TGTGCCAGCAGCCAAGAACAGGGTGGATGGCAGCCCCAGCATTTT. Translated: CASSQEQGGWQPQHF.

The table lists this clonotype with many counts. The CDR3 reads CASSSMGPGVVHTGELFF. CDR3 coding DNA: TGTGCCAGCAGTTCTATGGGGCCAGGGGTCGTCCACACCGGGGAGCTGTTTTTT. The chain carries TRBV6-5 and TRBJ2-2, with D perhaps matching TRBD1 (6 bases). Germline V lookup: CDR1 MNHEY, CDR2 SVGAGI. This CDR3 spans 18 amino acids. V was cut by 4 bases and J by 3 bases, with 21 bases left in between.

This clonotype occurred a few times. The V and J genes are TRBV28 and TRBJ1-5, with D unclear. The length of the CDR3 is 12 residues. Trimming removed 0 bases from V and 5 bases from J, with 2 bases in between. Germline V gene data show CDR1 as MDHEN and CDR2 as SYDVKM. The CDR3: CASSLWDQPQHF. The DNA of the CDR3 is TGTGCCAGCAGTTTATGGGATCAGCCCCAGCATTTT.

The rearrangement uses TRBV29-1 and TRBJ2-7; D ambiguous. V lost 6 bases and J 6 bases, leaving 12 bases between the germline ends. CDR1 is SQVTM, CDR2 ANQGSEA, per germline. The CDR3 loop spans 11 amino acids. The DNA of the CDR3 is TGCAGCGTCCCGAGAGGTAGCGAGCAGTACTTC. This codes for CSVPRGSEQYF.

Turning to this clonotype: At one end the junction does not follow the germline gene, possibly because of a read error. V and J are TRBV7-9 and TRBJ2-5, with 7 nucleotides matching TRBD1. Germline lookup yields CDR1 SEHNR and CDR2 FQNEAQ (reference sequence). The CDR3 spans 15 residues. CDR3: CASRTDRAGGETQHF. CDR3 DNA sequence: TGTGCCAGCAGAACCGACAGGGCCGGTGGAGAGACCCAGCACTTC.

The V and J genes are TRBV19 and TRBJ1-1; 8 bases line up with TRBD1. Germline CDR1 is LNHDA and CDR2 is SQIVND (reference sequence). J gave up 1 base and V 6 bases, and 4 bases lay outside the gene matches. The CDR3 has 14 amino acids. CDR3 nucleotide sequence: TGTGCCAGTAGCGGGACAGGAGGGAACACTGAAGCTTTCTTT. It encodes CASSGTGGNTEAFF. Using reference TRBV19 and TRBJ1-1 for the parts outside the CDR3, the full variable domain is DGGITQSPKYLFRKEGQNVTLSCEQNLNHDAMYWYRQDPGQGLRLIYYSQIVNDFQKGDIAEGYSVSREKKESFPLTVTSAQKNPTAFYLCASSGTGGNTEAFFGQGTRLTVV.

This clonotype was counted many times. The rearrangement joins TRBV6-1 to TRBJ2-7; D possibly matches TRBD1 or TRBD2 (6 bases each). CDR1 and CDR2 (germline): MNHNS, SASEGT. There are 14 residues in the CDR3. The ends were cut back, 8 bases at V and 0 bases at J, with 14 bases in the middle. The CDR3 is CASSDRGDSYEQYF. The CDR3 bases are TGTGCCAGCTCCGATAGGGGGGACTCCTACGAGCAGTACTTC.

This CDR3 reads CASHLEKAPFYIQYF. In DNA form, the CDR3 reads TGTGCCAGCCATTTGGAAAAGGCGCCTTTTTACATTCAGTACTTC. J is TRBJ2-4 and V is TRBV6-2 or TRBV6-3; D ambiguous. This CDR3 contains 15 residues. Trimming took 8 bases from V and 8 from J, leaving 22 bases between them. Germline CDR1 MNHEY, CDR2 SVGEGT.

This clonotype showed up many times. The chain links TRBV2 to TRBJ1-5; D is ambiguous. Germline CDR1 is SNHLY and CDR2 is FYNNEI. Trimming removed 6 bases at V and 5 bases at J, with 8 bases between. The CDR3 contains 12 residues. The CDR3 sequence is CASRADHQPQHF. CDR3 nucleotide sequence: TGTGCCAGCAGGGCAGACCATCAGCCCCAGCATTTT.

This chain joins TRBV20-1 and TRBJ2-7; tentatively, D is TRBD1 (6 bases). The CDR3 extends over 12 amino acids. Germline CDR1 DFQATT, CDR2 SNEGSKA (reference sequence). V shed 0 bases and J shed 7 bases, with 10 bases lying between them. This CDR3 reads CSARDSQGEQYF. DNA for the CDR3: TGCAGTGCTAGAGATAGTCAGGGGGAGCAGTACTTC.

At least ten counts were recorded for this clonotype. The chain couples TRBV12-3 or TRBV12-4 to TRBJ2-2, with TRBD2 matching over 11 bases. V lost 6 bases, J lost 7 bases, and 10 bases stayed unmatched. The CDR3 contains 16 residues. For the CDR3, the DNA is TGTGCCAGCAGACTTTGGGGTCTAGCGGGAGGCGGGGAGCTGTTTTTT. This gives the protein CASRLWGLAGGGELFF.

This clonotype was found a few times. The chain carries TRBV7-2 and TRBJ2-1, with 10 bases identical to TRBD2. The CDR3 is made up of 18 amino acids. Per germline, CDR1 SGHTA and CDR2 FQGNSA. With V trimmed by 1 base and J by 2 bases, 8 bases remained unmatched. The CDR3 loop is CASSLGLAGASTYNEQFF. CDR3 coding DNA: TGTGCCAGCAGCTTAGGCCTAGCGGGAGCCAGTACCTACAATGAGCAGTTCTTC.

Only a few counts were recorded for this clonotype. The chain recombines TRBV20-1 with TRBJ2-5; TRBD2 might be the D (6 bases). V lost 5 bases and J lost 4, with 11 bases in between. CDR3 size: 12 residues. CDR1 and CDR2 (germline): DFQATT, SNEGSKA (reference sequence). The chain's CDR3 is CSAHGDSETQYF. As DNA, the CDR3 is TGCAGTGCTCATGGGGACTCAGAGACCCAGTACTTC.

This clonotype was observed at least ten times. The J gene is TRBJ1-2, the V gene TRBV6-5, with D unclear. V was cut by 4 bases and J by 8 bases, with 8 bases left in between. Germline CDR1 and CDR2: MNHEY and SVGAGI. The CDR3 has 11 amino acids. CDR3 residues: CASSSGIGYTF. The CDR3, as DNA: TGTGCCAGCAGTTCCGGGATCGGCTACACCTTC.

In this sample, this clonotype turned up a few times. The rearrangement uses TRBV2 and TRBJ1-5; 9 positions agree with TRBD1. The CDR3 consists of 14 residues. Germline assignment: CDR1 SNHLY and CDR2 FYNNEI. V was clipped by 6 bases and J by 7 bases; unmatched bases: 7. DNA of the CDR3: TGTGCCAGCAGGGGTGGGACAGGGACCCAGCCCCAGCATTTT. It yields the protein CASRGGTGTQPQHF.

This clonotype showed up many times. CDR3 loop: CAGRLSLTLGYTF. The CDR3 coding sequence is TGTGCCGGGAGACTTTCATTGACGTTAGGCTACACCTTC. The chain carries TRBV2 and TRBJ1-2; unclear D gene. The length of the CDR3 is 13 residues. Between the trimmed V and J ends, which lost 11 bases and 8 bases, there was a span of 21 bases. Germline V gene data show CDR1 as SNHLY and CDR2 as FYNNEI. Full variable domain (rest looked up from reference TRBV2 and TRBJ1-2): EPEVTQTPSHQVTQMGQEVILRCVPISNHLYFYWYRQILGQKVEFLVSFYNNEISEKSEIFDDQFSVERPDGSNFTLKIRSTKLEDSAMYFCAGRLSLTLGYTFGSGTRLTVV.

This clonotype was detected once. With a much larger clone just one base away, this may be a read error. The chain carries TRBV12-3 or TRBV12-4 and TRBJ1-2, with D possibly TRBD1 on 5 matching bases. The length of the CDR3 is 14 residues. The germline V and J ends were trimmed by 2 bases and 12 bases, with 19 bases remaining between them. DNA for the CDR3: TGTGCCAGCAGTTTACCCGACAGCTTTCTCGACCACACCTTC. It codes for CASSLPDSFLDHTF.

There are a few counts of this clonotype. An end of the junction does not agree with germline; a read error may underlie this. The chain couples TRBV2 to TRBJ2-7, with 9 bases identical to TRBD1. The CDR3 length is 13 residues. Looked up from germline, CDR1 is SNHLY and CDR2 is FYNNEI. CDR3 bases: TGTGCCAGCAGTGAAACAGGGGGCCACGAGCAGTGCTTC. It translates to CASSETGGHEQCF.

This clonotype has a count of ten or more. The chain carries TRBV12-3 or TRBV12-4 and TRBJ1-4; D call uncertain. V shed 10 bases and J shed 7 bases, with 13 bases lying between them. CDR3 length equals 12 residues. CDR3 coding DNA: TGTGCCACGCGGAGCGGGAGTGAAAAACTGTTTTTT. Protein product: CATRSGSEKLFF.

This clonotype was observed a handful of times. The chain links TRBV5-1 to TRBJ2-5, with D unclear. The CDR3 is made up of 12 amino acids. The V gene's germline CDR1 is SGHRS and CDR2 YFSETQ. With 2 bases removed from V and 4 bases from J, the gap between germline ends came to 6 bases. The CDR3 nucleotides are TGCGCCAGCAGCTTTCACTCAGAGACCCAGTACTTC. This sequence encodes CASSFHSETQYF.

This clonotype was recorded at least ten times. This chain connects TRBV12-3 or TRBV12-4 to TRBJ1-1; D gene ambiguous. The CDR3 loop spans 13 amino acids. V lost 2 bases, J lost 1 base, and 5 bases lay in between. DNA for the CDR3: TGTGCCAGCAGTTTACATGAGAACACTGAAGCTTTCTTT. As protein: CASSLHENTEAFF.